These 24 T cell receptor beta chains share one sample of origin, sequenced in a study of blood T cell repertoires in COVID-19. Profiling relied on immunoSEQ multiplex PCR, and the TCRdb table lists in-frame clones only, not all of them. Of around 300,000 clones in the sample, approximately 90% were seen once. The sequencing input was peripheral blood. These receptors all come from a woman in her thirties or forties with acute or convalescent COVID-19.

This clone is a singleton in its sample. This chain connects TRBV5-1 to TRBJ1-4; D not resolved. The germline CDR1 and CDR2 sequences are SGHRS and YFSETQ. This CDR3 is built from 17 residues. Trimming took 4 bases from V and 2 from J, leaving 18 bases between them. This CDR3 is CASSLGPGMATNEKLFF. In DNA form, the CDR3 reads TGCGCCAGCAGCCTAGGACCCGGGATGGCGACTAATGAAAAACTGTTTTTT. The whole variable domain, remainder taken from reference TRBV5-1 and TRBJ1-4, is KAGVTQTPRYLIKTRGQQVTLSCSPISGHRSVSWYQQTPGQGLQFLFEYFSETQRNKGNFPGRFSGRQFSNSRSEMNVSTLELGDSALYLCASSLGPGMATNEKLFFGSGTQLSVL.

The rearrangement links TRBV4-1 to TRBJ1-4; TRBD1 is a possible D gene (5 bases). Trimming stripped 1 base from V and 7 bases from J, with 16 bases between. The CDR3 runs 16 residues. Looked up from germline, CDR1 is MGHRA and CDR2 is YSYEKL. The CDR3 DNA reads as TGCGCCAGCAGCCAAGCTGCCGGTGCTCAGGGTGAAAAACTGTTTTTT. Its protein is CASSQAAGAQGEKLFF.

V is TRBV10-3 and J is TRBJ1-5; D not certain. Trimming removed 6 bases at V and 0 bases at J, with 12 bases between. In germline, CDR1 is ENHRY, CDR2 SYGVKD. This CDR3 comprises 15 residues. CDR3 nucleotide sequence: TGTGCCATCAGCCCAACAGCTTATAGCAATCAGCCCCAGCATTTT. Translation gives CAISPTAYSNQPQHF.

The rearrangement links TRBV6-5 to TRBJ2-5; the match to TRBD1 covers 7 bases. The J segment lost 7 bases and the V segment lost 8 bases, leaving 7 bases of the junction unmatched. This CDR3 comprises 12 residues. The germline V gene encodes CDR1 MNHEY and CDR2 SVGAGI. The CDR3 region is CASAQGTGTQYF. The CDR3 DNA reads as TGTGCCAGCGCACAGGGGACGGGGACCCAGTACTTC.

The V gene is TRBV19, the J gene TRBJ1-2; TRBD1 aligns across 9 bases. The germline V gene has CDR1 LNHDA and CDR2 SQIVND (reference sequence). The CDR3 length is 15 residues. Germline trimming cut 3 bases from V and 2 bases from J; bases unmatched to any gene: 4. The CDR3 loop is CASSISTGGNYGYTF. CDR3 bases: TGTGCCAGTAGTATTAGTACAGGGGGCAACTATGGCTACACCTTC.

The chain uses TRBV24-1 and TRBJ1-1, with no clear D. Germline V lookup: CDR1 KGHDR, CDR2 SFDVKD. The V gene lost 4 bases and the J gene lost 0 bases, with 17 bases spanning the gap. This CDR3 region has 17 residues. The CDR3 protein is CATSEPGLKPMNTEAFF. The CDR3 coding sequence is TGTGCCACCAGTGAGCCAGGACTTAAACCGATGAACACTGAAGCTTTCTTT.

The chain joins TRBV9 to TRBJ2-1; 8 nucleotides match TRBD2. Losses at the gene ends were 0 bases for V and 2 bases for J; bases not matched to a gene: 4. Germline CDR1 reads SGDLS; CDR2 reads YYNGEE. CDR3 size: 16 residues. The CDR3: CASSVVGGGPYNEQFF. CDR3 nucleotide sequence: TGTGCCAGCAGCGTAGTGGGCGGGGGGCCCTACAATGAGCAGTTCTTC.

With respect to this clone: Other DNA variants within this sample encode the same CDR3. The V gene is TRBV29-1, the J gene TRBJ1-2; TRBD1 agrees at 9 bases. Germline CDR1 SQVTM, CDR2 ANQGSEA. With V trimmed by 4 bases and J by 3 bases, 3 bases remained unmatched. The CDR3 loop spans 13 amino acids. CDR3 bases: TGCAGCGTTGGGGACAGGGTTGACTATGGCTACACCTTC. Its translation is CSVGDRVDYGYTF.

V is TRBV2 and J is TRBJ2-6; no reliable D call. The germline V gene encodes CDR1 SNHLY and CDR2 FYNNEI. V was pared by 6 bases and J by 0 bases, with 15 bases between. The CDR3 totals 17 residues. The CDR3 loop reads CASSLDQGSSGANVLTF. The CDR3 nucleotides are TGTGCCAGCAGCCTAGACCAAGGTAGCTCTGGGGCCAACGTCCTGACTTTC.

V is TRBV12-3 or TRBV12-4 and J is TRBJ1-2; TRBD1 might be the D (5 bases). The CDR3 is 11 amino acids. V was trimmed by 6 bases and J by 13 bases, leaving 15 bases between them. CDR3 nucleotide sequence: TGTGCCAGCAGCGAGAACATAGGGGTCACCTTC. It codes for CASSENIGVTF.

A single count supports this clone. V is TRBV24-1 and J is TRBJ1-2; unclear D gene. This CDR3 contains 12 residues. Germline CDR1 KGHDR, CDR2 SFDVKD. V dropped 4 bases and J dropped 4 bases, with 6 bases sitting between them. DNA for the CDR3: TGTGCCACCAGTGACGTCAGCTATGGCTACACCTTC. Translated, it gives CATSDVSYGYTF.

This chain joins TRBV29-1 and TRBJ1-1, with D unresolved. The CDR3 has 12 residues. V lost 5 bases and J 3 bases, leaving 10 bases between the germline ends. The germline gives CDR1 SQVTM, CDR2 ANQGSEA. CDR3 residues: CSVWARDTEAFF. DNA for the CDR3: TGCAGCGTTTGGGCGAGGGACACTGAAGCTTTCTTT.

The chain is built from TRBV24-1 and TRBJ2-5; 11 nucleotides agree with TRBD2. This CDR3 has 23 residues. Germline CDR1 reads KGHDR; CDR2 reads SFDVKD. J lost 5 bases, V lost 4 bases, and 29 bases had no gene match. Here the CDR3 DNA reads TGTGCCACCAGTGAGGTGAGCTCCGGCGAAGGGAGGATAGCGGGGGGGCTTTTGGAGACCCAGTACTTC. Its translation is CATSEVSSGEGRIAGGLLETQYF.

The chain combines TRBV11-1 with TRBJ1-2, with no clear D. V lost 1 base and J 0 bases, leaving 12 bases between the germline ends. The CDR3 sequence is 16 residues long. Germline CDR1 is SGHAT and CDR2 is FQDESV (reference sequence). CDR3 bases: TGTGCCAGCAGCTTAGGGCGGGCAGAACCTAACTATGGCTACACCTTC. This translates into CASSLGRAEPNYGYTF.

Remarks on this clone: Other nucleotide sequences from this sample produce the same CDR3. This chain connects TRBV3-1 (or the pseudogene TRBV3-2) to TRBJ1-3; 8 bases align to TRBD1. After removal of 6 bases from V and 4 bases from J, the junction contained 5 bases not matched to a gene. The length of the CDR3 is 14 residues. Germline CDR1 reads LGHDT; CDR2 reads YNNKEL (reference sequence). The CDR3 DNA reads as TGTGCCAGCAGTCCGACAGGGGACGGAAACACCATATATTTT. Residues: CASSPTGDGNTIYF.

This chain connects TRBV5-1 to TRBJ1-2, with a tentative D call TRBD1 (5 bases). The CDR3 length is 12 residues. V was cut by 4 bases and J by 5 bases, with 9 bases left in between. Germline CDR1 SGHRS, CDR2 YFSETQ. In DNA form, the CDR3 reads TGCGCCAGCAGCCCGGCAGGGTATGGCTACACCTTC. The encoded protein is CASSPAGYGYTF. Supplemented by reference TRBV5-1 and TRBJ1-2, the full variable domain reads KAGVTQTPRYLIKTRGQQVTLSCSPISGHRSVSWYQQTPGQGLQFLFEYFSETQRNKGNFPGRFSGRQFSNSRSEMNVSTLELGDSALYLCASSPAGYGYTFGSGTRLTVV.

The V gene is TRBV7-2, the J gene TRBJ1-2; 12 positions agree with TRBD1. J lost 2 bases, V lost 4 bases, and 5 bases had no gene match. The CDR3 is 16 residues long. Germline V lookup: CDR1 SGHTA, CDR2 FQGNSA. This CDR3 is CASSSSGTGGNYGYTF. The CDR3 bases are TGTGCCAGCAGCTCCTCCGGGACAGGGGGCAACTATGGCTACACCTTC.

The chain couples TRBV5-1 to TRBJ2-3, with 8 bases that match TRBD2. The V and J ends lost 2 bases and 1 base, in that order; junction bases with no gene match: 0. The CDR3 is made up of 14 amino acids. Germline-derived CDR1 and CDR2 are SGHRS and YFSETQ. The CDR3 DNA reads as TGCGCCAGCAGCTTCGGGGGGGGCACAGATACGCAGTATTTT. Protein: CASSFGGGTDTQYF.

This clone was observed a single time. The rearrangement links TRBV18 to TRBJ1-6; a possible D gene is TRBD1 (5 bases). The CDR3 sequence is 16 residues long. V lost 3 bases and J 0 bases, leaving 9 bases between the germline ends. Germline-derived CDR1 and CDR2 are KGHSH and LQKENI. The CDR3 here is CASSPGRGSYNSPLHF. In DNA form, the CDR3 reads TGTGCCAGCTCACCGGGTAGGGGCTCCTATAATTCACCCCTCCACTTT.

This clone was seen only once. The chain uses TRBV10-3 and TRBJ2-5; 8 bases line up with TRBD1. Germline loops: CDR1 ENHRY, CDR2 SYGVKD. V lost 4 bases, J lost 5 bases, and 15 bases stayed unmatched. The CDR3 spans 17 residues. CDR3 in DNA: TGTGCCATCAGTGGTCAGACAGGGGCGGGACGATTCGAGACCCAGTACTTC. Its translation: CAISGQTGAGRFETQYF.

The chain uses TRBV24-1 and TRBJ2-1, with 9 positions matching TRBD1. J was trimmed by 3 bases and V by 2 bases; bases with no gene match: 10. This CDR3 is built from 18 residues. The germline CDR1 and CDR2 sequences are KGHDR and SFDVKD. CDR3 protein: CATSDSRQQGALYNEQFF. The CDR3 DNA reads as TGTGCCACCAGTGATTCTCGTCAACAGGGGGCCCTCTACAATGAGCAGTTCTTC.

V is TRBV5-1 and J is TRBJ1-5, with no clear D. The V gene lost 0 bases and the J gene lost 3 bases, with 7 bases spanning the gap. CDR3 length equals 14 residues. Germline values: CDR1 SGHRS, CDR2 YFSETQ. CDR3 nucleotide sequence: TGCGCCAGCAGCTTGGACGGTCTCAATCAGCCCCAGCATTTT. This sequence encodes CASSLDGLNQPQHF.

In this sample, this clone turned up once. The genes are TRBV7-9 and TRBJ1-4; D may be TRBD1 (6 bases). The CDR3 loop spans 15 amino acids. V was shortened by 3 bases and J by 4 bases, with 12 bases between the two germline ends. Germline loops: CDR1 SEHNR, CDR2 FQNEAQ (reference sequence). CDR3 DNA sequence: TGTGCCAGCAGCTTTATGACAGGCAGTAATGAAAAACTGTTTTTT. It yields the protein CASSFMTGSNEKLFF.

This clone was picked up one time. The chain carries TRBV4-1 and TRBJ1-1, with D hard to call. Between the trimmed V and J ends, which lost 6 bases and 4 bases, there was a span of 12 bases. The CDR3 runs to 13 residues. Germline V gene data show CDR1 as MGHRA and CDR2 as YSYEKL. CDR3 DNA sequence: TGCGCCAGCAGACCCGCCGGGGTCACTGAAGCTTTCTTT. It specifies CASRPAGVTEAFF.